The sequence of this T cell receptor (beta chain) was determined in a study of T cell responses to AZD1222 COVID-19 vaccine. The study's findings and limits: In a largely white British group with more females than males, clonal diversity was possibly underestimated.

Profiling relied on immunoSEQ multiplex PCR, and the TCRdb table lists in-frame clones only, not all of them. Of around 120,000 clones listed, 80% to 90% are singletons. On this clone itself: As yet, its antigen is unknown.

Germline loops: CDR1 SGHNT, CDR2 YENEEA. This CDR3 comprises 17 residues. Losses at the gene ends were 1 base for V and 6 bases for J; bases not matched to a gene: 13. This TCR was recovered from an adult in good health. The chain combines TRBV11-3 with TRBJ2-3, with 7 bases aligning to TRBD2. The source material was peripheral blood, sampled on day 0 of AZD1222 vaccination. CDR3 sequence (DNA): TGTGCCAGCAGCTTAGGGGTGGCGGGAGAGACGGTTGATACGCAGTATTTT. Its protein product is CASSLGVAGETVDTQYF.